Described below is a single TCR beta chain sequence and its context. The trim removed 3 bases at V and 4 bases at J, leaving 13 bases unmatched. Per the germline V gene, CDR1 is SGDLS and CDR2 is YYNGEE. The CDR3 is 18 residues long. The data stem from a study of blood T cell repertoires in COVID-19. Study at large: Researchers got acute and convalescent COVID-19 samples from the United States, Italy and Spain. The analysed material was cDNA or gDNA that came from T cells, B-cell-depleted T cells, or PBMCs.

In the source study's methods: Amplification of reference gene primers was used by the study to estimate nucleated cell counts. Sequencing was performed with immunoSEQ multiplex PCR; in TCRdb, only in-frame clones are kept and a portion is missing. That table is the source of V, J and clone size, and D and trimming were worked out from the DNA. Altogether 200,000 to 250,000 clones are present, 84% being singletons, with the ten largest covering 7.5% to 8%. Material for sequencing was peripheral blood. The V gene is TRBV9, the J gene TRBJ1-1; 12 nucleotides line up with TRBD1. The clonotype comes from a woman between 45 and 65 years old with active or convalescent COVID-19. In DNA, the CDR3 is TGTGCCAGCAGCGCCCGGGACAGGGGGCAGGATTTTCGCACTGAAGCTTTCTTT. Protein product: CASSARDRGQDFRTEAFF.